This is a list of T cell receptor beta chains from one sample in a study of a mutant IDH1 vaccine in newly diagnosed glioma. The protocol was immunoSEQ multiplex PCR, while the TCRdb copy is restricted to in-frame clones and leaves out a portion. The repertoire holds about 36,000 clones, with roughly 79% as singletons. These receptors lack a known antigen. Material: PBMCs, obtained from a glioma patient whose treatment included an IDH1 peptide vaccine. The receptors stem from a man in his forties or fifties with glioma. Each CDR3 is given with its conserved first and last residue. The D gene is left open where the match is weak. Clone size is given for some rows only: seen once, a few or many times, or a class if the clone is expanded.

NA	NA	TRBV5-1	TRBJ1-2	CASSSVDMRYGYTF	TGCGCCAGCAGCTCCGTGGACATGCGATATGGCTACACCTTC
NA	NA	TRBV19	TRBJ2-2	CASRRTLTNTGELFF	TGTGCCAGTAGACGGACACTAACCAACACCGGGGAGCTGTTTTTT
NA	few	TRBV6-6	TRBJ2-1	CASRQGTYNEQFF	TGTGCCAGCAGACAGGGCACCTACAATGAGCAGTTCTTC
NA	NA	TRBV6-5	TRBJ1-6	CASSYSGGSLKPLHF	TGTGCCAGCAGTTACTCGGGAGGGTCCCTAAAGCCCCTCCACTTT
TRBD1	NA	TRBV4-1	TRBJ1-6	CASRKDRGSPLHF	TGCGCCAGCAGAAAAGACAGGGGTTCACCCCTCCACTTT
TRBD2	NA	TRBV9	TRBJ2-5	CASSETSGTGETQYF	TGTGCCAGCAGCGAGACTAGCGGGACGGGAGAGACCCAGTACTTC
TRBD2	NA	TRBV14	TRBJ2-3	CASSQLGLATDTQYF	TGTGCCAGCAGCCAATTGGGACTAGCCACAGATACGCAGTATTTT
TRBD1	once	TRBV11-3	TRBJ2-5	CASSISTGQETQYF	TGTGCCAGCAGCATCTCGACAGGGCAAGAGACCCAGTACTTC
NA	NA	TRBV18	TRBJ1-5	CASSPIEQGGQPQHF	TGTGCCAGCTCACCGATCGAACAGGGCGGGCAGCCCCAGCATTTT
NA	NA	TRBV2	TRBJ2-7	CASSGRSGGRGYEQYF	TGTGCCAGCAGTGGGCGGTCCGGGGGCCGGGGATACGAGCAGTACTTC
TRBD2	NA	TRBV4-3	TRBJ2-2	CASSESSGGASGELFF	TGCGCCAGCAGCGAATCTAGCGGGGGGGCCTCCGGGGAGCTGTTTTTT